The source of this T cell receptor beta chain is a study of blood T cell repertoires in COVID-19. Study background: Acute-phase and convalescent COVID-19 samples originated in the United States, Italy and Spain. From T cells, B-cell-depleted T cells, or PBMCs came the material, which was cDNA or gDNA.

Per the germline V gene, CDR1 is SGHRS and CDR2 is YFSETQ. The trim removed 3 bases at V and 3 bases at J, leaving 6 bases unmatched. The CDR3 covers 14 residues. As processed by the authors: The authors estimated nucleated cell counts from reference gene primer amplification. The assay was immunoSEQ multiplex PCR, and TCRdb's table has in-frame clones only and misses some. V, J and clone size derive from that table, while D and trimming were established from the DNA sequence. The sample shows over 60,000 clones, roughly 80% of them seen only once. Input material: peripheral blood. The rearrangement links TRBV5-1 to TRBJ2-7, with 7 bases aligning to TRBD1. This receptor was taken from a human donor in a cohort sampled during active COVID-19. CDR3: CASSYTTGYYEQYF. The CDR3, as DNA: TGCGCCAGCAGCTACACGACAGGGTACTACGAGCAGTACTTC.